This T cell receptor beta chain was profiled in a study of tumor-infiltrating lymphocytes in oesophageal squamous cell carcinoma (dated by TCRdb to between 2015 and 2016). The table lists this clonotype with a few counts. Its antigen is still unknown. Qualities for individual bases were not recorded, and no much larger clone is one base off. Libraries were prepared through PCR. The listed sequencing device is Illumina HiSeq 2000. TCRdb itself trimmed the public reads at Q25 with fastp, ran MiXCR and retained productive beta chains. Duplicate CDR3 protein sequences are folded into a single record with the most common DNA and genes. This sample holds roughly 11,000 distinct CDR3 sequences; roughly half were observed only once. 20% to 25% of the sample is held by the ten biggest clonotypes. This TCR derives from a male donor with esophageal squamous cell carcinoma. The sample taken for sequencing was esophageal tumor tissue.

The CDR3: CASRTGQGLGETQYF. The DNA reads as follows: TGTGCCAGCAGGACCGGACAGGGCCTCGGAGAGACCCAGTACTTC. Rearrangement joined TRBV6-1 to TRBJ2-5, with TRBD1 matching 8 junction bases. Spanning cysteine to phenylalanine, the CDR3 consists of 15 amino acids. Only CDR3 DNA is held: 45 bases, read in frame from base 1. Trimming removed 6 bases from V and 4 bases from J; the gene matches leave 10 bases unexplained. CDR1 is given as MNHNS and CDR2 as SASEGT, both from the germline V gene.